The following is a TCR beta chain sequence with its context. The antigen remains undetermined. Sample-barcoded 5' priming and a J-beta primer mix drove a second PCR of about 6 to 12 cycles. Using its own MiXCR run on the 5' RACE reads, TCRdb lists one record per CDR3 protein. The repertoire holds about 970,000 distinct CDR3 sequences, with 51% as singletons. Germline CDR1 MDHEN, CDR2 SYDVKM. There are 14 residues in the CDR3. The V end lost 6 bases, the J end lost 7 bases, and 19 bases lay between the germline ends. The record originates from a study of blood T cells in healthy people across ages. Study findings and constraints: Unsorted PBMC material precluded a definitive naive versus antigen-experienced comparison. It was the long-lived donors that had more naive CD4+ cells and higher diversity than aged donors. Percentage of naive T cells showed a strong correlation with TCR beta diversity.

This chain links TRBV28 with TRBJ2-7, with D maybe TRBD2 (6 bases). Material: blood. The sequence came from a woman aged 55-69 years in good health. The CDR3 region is CASRRDSVYNEQYF. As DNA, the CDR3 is TGTGCCAGCAGGCGGGATAGCGTCTACAATGAGCAGTACTTC.